A selection of T cell receptor beta chains follows, all from one sample in a study of PD-L1 blockade in urothelial cancer. Here immunoSEQ multiplex PCR was the method, and the copy in TCRdb shows in-frame clones only, minus some. The sample has tens of thousands of clones; approximately 83% are singletons. This material consisted of PBMCs, taken around atezolizumab (anti-PD-L1) treatment. All receptors come from a man aged 55 to 69 with urothelial cancer. Both conserved end residues are part of each CDR3. A D gene is named only where the DNA matches it firmly. A clone size is listed for some rows: how often the clone was seen (once, few, many), or a class if it is expanded.

-,TRBJ2-5,TRBV30,-,TGTGCCTGGAAGACAGCTCAAGAGACCCAGTACTTC,CAWKTAQETQYF
-,TRBJ2-3,TRBV7-2,-,TGTGCCAGCAGCCACGACAGGCTAGATACGCAGTATTTT,CASSHDRLDTQYF
TRBD1,TRBJ1-6,TRBV28,-,TGTGCCAGCAGGGGCATGACAGGGCCCTATAATTCACCCCTCCACTTT,CASRGMTGPYNSPLHF
-,TRBJ2-2,TRBV11-3,many,TGTGCCAGCAGCTCCCACTCGGACTCACCTACTGGCGGGGAGCTGTTTTTT,CASSSHSDSPTGGELFF
TRBD2,TRBJ2-3,TRBV5-1,-,TGCGCCAGCAGCTTGGGGGAGCGGGGGGGCCTAGATACGCAGTATTTT,CASSLGERGGLDTQYF
-,TRBJ1-2,TRBV4-2,-,TGTGCCAGCAGCAAACCGGGATCCCGCACCTATGGCTACACCTTC,CASSKPGSRTYGYTF
-,TRBJ2-3,TRBV5-1,-,TGCGCCAGCAGCTCCAATACATTCACAGATACGCAGTATTTT,CASSSNTFTDTQYF
TRBD1,TRBJ1-5,TRBV25-1,-,TGTGCCAGCAGTTCGACAGGGTGGAATCAGCCCCAGCATTTT,CASSSTGWNQPQHF
TRBD1,TRBJ1-4,TRBV7-9,-,TGTGCCAGCAGCCCCACAAATCAGGGGGCATCTAATGAAAAACTGTTTTTT,CASSPTNQGASNEKLFF
TRBD1,TRBJ1-5,TRBV6-5,-,TGTGCCACCGGACAGGGCACTCAGCCCCAGCATTTT,CATGQGTQPQHF
TRBD2,TRBJ2-7,TRBV10-3,-,TGTGCCATCAGTGCCCCCCCCGGGACTAGCTCCTACGAGCAGTACTTC,CAISAPPGTSSYEQYF
-,TRBJ1-3,TRBV7-9,-,TGTGCCAGCAGCTTAGCCAGGGGAAACACCATATATTTT,CASSLARGNTIYF
TRBD2,TRBJ2-7,TRBV4-1,once,TGCGCCAGCAGCCAAGATCTAGCGGGGCGAGATTACGTGAAGCAGTACTTC,CASSQDLAGRDYVKQYF
-,TRBJ2-1,TRBV15,-,TGTGCCACCAGCAGAGATGGTCAGGGAAACAATGAGCAGTTCTTC,CATSRDGQGNNEQFF
TRBD1,TRBJ2-5,TRBV7-9,-,TGTGCCAGCAGCCTTCAGGGGGTAGAGACCCAGTACTTC,CASSLQGVETQYF
TRBD1,TRBJ1-1,TRBV6-1,-,TGTGCCAGCAGCGACAGGGGGCGAACTGAAGCTTTCTTT,CASSDRGRTEAFF
-,TRBJ1-6,TRBV5-6,-,TGTGCCAGCACCCATAGCCCGGGGAGCTCCTATAATTCACCCCTCCACTTT,CASTHSPGSSYNSPLHF
-,TRBJ1-6,TRBV19,-,TGTGCCAGTAGTATTTGGGGAGTGTATAATTCACCCCTCCACTTT,CASSIWGVYNSPLHF
-,TRBJ2-3,TRBV5-4,-,TGTGCCAGCAGCCCAGCCCCCTCGGGGAGAGGAAGAGATACGCAGTATTTT,CASSPAPSGRGRDTQYF
TRBD1,TRBJ1-4,TRBV18,-,TGTGCCAGCAAATCACAGGGGGCTAACGAAAAACTGTTTTTT,CASKSQGANEKLFF
TRBD2,TRBJ2-3,TRBV19,-,TGTGCCAGTAGTAACGGGGGGGGCCGTGGAGATACGCAGTATTTT,CASSNGGGRGDTQYF
-,TRBJ2-7,TRBV7-9,-,TGTGCCAGCAGCTTATACGGTTCAGACTACTACGAGCAGTACTTC,CASSLYGSDYYEQYF
-,TRBJ2-3,TRBV30,-,TGTGCCTGGAGTCGGGTAGCCGTAGCAGATACGCAGTATTTT,CAWSRVAVADTQYF
TRBD2,TRBJ2-3,TRBV29-1,-,TGCAGCGCTGGACTAGCGGGGGGGGATACGCAGTATTTT,CSAGLAGGDTQYF
-,TRBJ1-2,TRBV19,-,TGTGCCAGTAGTATAGCCGTCGGGGTGGCGGCACATGGCTACACCTTC,CASSIAVGVAAHGYTF
-,TRBJ1-6,TRBV28,-,TGTGCCAGCAGTTTAACAGGGATGGATTCACCCCTCCACTTT,CASSLTGMDSPLHF
TRBD1,TRBJ1-6,TRBV9,once,TGTGCCAGCAGCTTAGACACAGGGGCTGGGAATTCACCCCTCCACTTT,CASSLDTGAGNSPLHF
-,TRBJ1-6,TRBV30,few,TGTGCCTGGAGTGTAGCAGGGCTCCTCAATAATTCACCCCTCCACTTT,CAWSVAGLLNNSPLHF
-,TRBJ2-7,TRBV5-5,-,TGTGCCAGCAGCCCCCGAAGTACCTATAGGGGTTACGAGCAGTACTTC,CASSPRSTYRGYEQYF
-,TRBJ2-5,TRBV30,-,TGTGCCTGGAGTCTACGAGGGACCCAGTACTTC,CAWSLRGTQYF
TRBD1,TRBJ1-1,TRBV19,once,TGTGCCAGTAGTATGGGGGACAGAGAAGAAGCTTTCTTT,CASSMGDREEAFF
-,TRBJ1-6,TRBV5-1,few,TGCGCCAGCAGCCCAGACTATAATTCACCCCTCCACTTT,CASSPDYNSPLHF
-,TRBJ1-5,TRBV9,-,TGTGCCAGCAGCCCACCTTGGGAGTGGAGGCAGCAGCCCCAGCATTTT,CASSPPWEWRQQPQHF
-,TRBJ1-2,TRBV7-9,-,TGTGCCAGCAGCCCCTACAGGGAAGCTAACTATGGCTACACCTTC,CASSPYREANYGYTF
-,TRBJ1-5,TRBV7-8,-,TGTGCCAGCAGCTTAGTAAGGATGGGGCAGTTTATTAGCAATCAGCCCCAGCATTTT,CASSLVRMGQFISNQPQHF
TRBD1,TRBJ1-1,TRBV4-3,-,TGCGCCAGCAGCCATACAGGGGTCAGTTTCAATGAAGCTTTCTTT,CASSHTGVSFNEAFF
-,TRBJ2-1,TRBV7-2,few,TGTGCCAGCAGCCTCCCGGGAGTCAGCTCCTACAATGAGCAGTTCTTC,CASSLPGVSSYNEQFF
TRBD2,TRBJ2-2,TRBV5-4,-,TGTGCCAGCAGCTTGGGACTAGCGGGGGGTTCGAACACCGGGGAGCTGTTTTTT,CASSLGLAGGSNTGELFF
-,TRBJ1-4,TRBV27,-,TGTGCCAGCAGCACCGGGATAGAGTCTAAAAAACTGTTTTTT,CASSTGIESKKLFF
-,TRBJ1-3,TRBV19,-,TGTGCCAGTAGTATAGCCGCCGGAGGAGACTCTGGAAACACCATATATTTT,CASSIAAGGDSGNTIYF
-,TRBJ1-4,TRBV5-4,-,TGTGCCAGCAGCACCCGGACAATGGGAATCGAAAAACTGTTTTTT,CASSTRTMGIEKLFF
TRBD1,TRBJ1-1,TRBV19,-,TGTGCCAGTAGGAGGACAGGGGCCGACATCACTGAAGCTTTCTTT,CASRRTGADITEAFF
TRBD1,TRBJ1-5,TRBV10-2,-,TGCGCCAGCAGTCGAAGAACAGGGGGCGATGTGCATCAGCCCCAGCATTTT,CASSRRTGGDVHQPQHF
-,TRBJ1-2,TRBV15,-,TGTGCCACCAGCAGAGCTCCGGGAGGGCGAGGCTACACCTTC,CATSRAPGGRGYTF
TRBD2,TRBJ2-1,TRBV11-3,-,TGTGCCAGCAGCCCCGGACCGGGGGGGGATCACAATGAGCAGTTCTTC,CASSPGPGGDHNEQFF
TRBD1,TRBJ1-1,TRBV18,-,TGTGCCAGCTCATTCGTGACAGGGGGTCCGGGCACTGAAGCTTTCTTT,CASSFVTGGPGTEAFF
TRBD2,TRBJ2-7,TRBV5-6,-,TGTGCCAGCAGCATCATGACTAGCGGGGGGGGAACCTACGAGCAGTACTTC,CASSIMTSGGGTYEQYF
-,TRBJ1-1,TRBV5-1,-,TGCGCCAGCAGCCCCCGCGAAGGGGGAAACACTGAAGCTTTCTTT,CASSPREGGNTEAFF
-,TRBJ1-1,TRBV6-1,-,TGTGCCAGCAGTTCGGACAGTCGGAACACTGAAGCTTTCTTT,CASSSDSRNTEAFF
TRBD1,TRBJ2-5,TRBV19,-,TGTGCCAGTAGTATAGTTGGACAGGGGGAAGAGACCCAGTACTTC,CASSIVGQGEETQYF